A single sample gave rise to the 23 T cell receptor beta chains below, sequenced in a study of CD8+ T cells in alopecia areata. Reverse transcribed after extraction, RNA yielded cDNA as the sequencing template. Libraries were prepared by immunoSEQ multiplex PCR; TCRdb keeps only in-frame clonotypes and omits some of them. The data show around 270,000 clones, about three fifths seen once. Treatment denoted: oral pan-JAK inhibitor, 5-10 mg twice daily. Material: CD4+ T cells sorted from blood, obtained at week 24, from a patient treated with tofacitinib. The receptors come from a human donor with alopecia areata.

This clone was counted once. The rearrangement links TRBV29-1 to TRBJ2-3, with D uncertain. This CDR3 is 13 amino acids long. The V end was cut by 4 bases, the J end by 0 bases, with 8 bases between. In germline, CDR1 is SQVTM, CDR2 ANQGSEA. CDR3 in DNA: TGCAGCGTTGTAGGTTCTAGCACAGATACGCAGTATTTT. Protein sequence: CSVVGSSTDTQYF.

V is TRBV7-8 and J is TRBJ1-4; tentatively, D is TRBD1 (5 bases). CDR1 is SGHVS and CDR2 is FQNEAQ in the germline V gene. Trimming pared 5 bases from V and 7 bases from J, leaving 17 bases between. CDR3 length: 15 amino acids. In nucleotides, the CDR3 is TGTGCCAGCAGCGGAATAACAGGAATGGGTGAAAAACTGTTTTTT. Translation gives CASSGITGMGEKLFF.

The rearrangement links TRBV7-2 to TRBJ2-2, with D unresolved. From germline, CDR1 is SGHTA and CDR2 FQGNSA. The CDR3 runs to 13 residues. V was shortened by 2 bases and J by 4 bases, with 5 bases between the two germline ends. The CDR3 reads CASSLFLTGELFF. CDR3 DNA sequence: TGTGCCAGCAGCTTATTTCTCACCGGGGAGCTGTTTTTT. Drawing the rest from reference TRBV7-2 and TRBJ2-2, the complete variable domain is GAGVSQSPSNKVTEKGKDVELRCDPISGHTALYWYRQSLGQGLEFLIYFQGNSAPDKSGLPSDRFSAERTGGSVSTLTIQRTQQEDSAVYLCASSLFLTGELFFGEGSRLTVL.

The chain employs TRBV27 and TRBJ2-7; 7 positions agree with TRBD1. Germline values: CDR1 MNHEY, CDR2 SMNVEV (reference sequence). The CDR3 is 15 residues long. Losses at the gene ends were 6 bases for V and 2 bases for J; bases not matched to a gene: 10. The chain's CDR3 is CASSLKGQTTYEQYF. CDR3 sequence (DNA): TGTGCCAGCAGCCTAAAGGGACAGACCACCTACGAGCAGTACTTC.

The V call is TRBV4-1, the J call TRBJ1-5, with 8 bases fitting TRBD1. CDR3 length: 15 amino acids. The ends lost 4 bases at V and 2 bases at J; junction bases unmatched: 4. Germline V CDR1 and CDR2: MGHRA, YSYEKL. CDR3 residues: CASSRPGQGNQPQHF. CDR3 coding DNA: TGCGCCAGCAGCCGTCCGGGACAGGGCAATCAGCCCCAGCATTTT.

The chain recombines TRBV7-6 with TRBJ2-5; 9 nucleotides match TRBD1. CDR3 length: 14 residues. Germline loops: CDR1 SGHVS, CDR2 FNYEAQ. V was pared by 11 bases and J by 2 bases, with 9 bases of the junction left unmatched. The CDR3 DNA follows: TGTGCCCCTAGGGGGGACAGGGAACAAGAGACCCAGTACTTC. Translating it yields CAPRGDREQETQYF.

The CDR3 is CASSRDRVRAQETQYF. DNA of the CDR3: TGTGCCAGCAGCCGTGACAGGGTCAGGGCTCAAGAGACCCAGTACTTC. V usage is TRBV2 and J usage is TRBJ2-5; TRBD1 matches 7 bases. CDR3 length: 16 amino acids. V lost 6 bases to trimming and J lost 2 bases; unmatched junction nucleotides: 12. Germline lookup yields CDR1 SNHLY and CDR2 FYNNEI.

The chain uses TRBV11-2 and TRBJ2-3; 7 bases line up with TRBD1. The CDR3 extends over 15 amino acids. Trimming took 2 bases from V and 4 from J; bases not matched to a gene: 6. The germline V gene encodes CDR1 SGHAT and CDR2 FQNNGV. Written as DNA, the CDR3 is TGTGCCAGCAGCTTATCTCCTACAGGGGCAGATACGCAGTATTTT. Translating it yields CASSLSPTGADTQYF.

This clone has only a few counts. Here the CDR3 reads CAWSVQVRTDTQYF. CDR3 sequence (DNA): TGTGCCTGGAGTGTACAGGTCCGCACAGATACGCAGTATTTT. The chain carries TRBV30 and TRBJ2-3, with D possibly TRBD1 on 5 matching bases. CDR3 length equals 14 residues. Germline assignment: CDR1 GTSNPN and CDR2 SVGIG (reference sequence). Trimming took 0 bases from V and 1 from J, leaving 8 bases between them.

The chain couples TRBV28 to TRBJ1-2; no firm D call. V lost 1 base, J lost 4 bases, and 10 bases lay in between. The CDR3 is made up of 14 amino acids. From germline, CDR1 is MDHEN and CDR2 SYDVKM. CDR3 DNA sequence: TGTGCCAGCAGTTTATCGGTCCAAACCTATGGCTACACCTTC. Amino acid sequence: CASSLSVQTYGYTF.

The rearrangement uses TRBV6-5 and TRBJ2-1; 7 bases map to TRBD1. CDR1 is MNHEY, CDR2 SVGAGI, per germline. The CDR3 sequence is 13 residues long. J gave up 15 bases and V 2 bases, and 10 bases lay outside the gene matches. The CDR3 nucleotides read TGTGCCAGCAGTTACACCCCTAGGGGGCTAGGGTTCTTC. Its protein is CASSYTPRGLGFF.

The chain recombines TRBV7-3 with TRBJ2-7, with D uncertain. The CDR3 has 15 residues. Trimming took 4 bases from V and 4 from J, leaving 17 bases between them. CDR1 is SGHTA and CDR2 is FQGTGA in the germline V gene. This CDR3 reads CASSSRLGDSYEQYF. The DNA for the CDR3 is TGTGCCAGCAGCTCCCGCCTTGGCGACTCTTACGAGCAGTACTTC.

The rearrangement joins TRBV7-2 to TRBJ1-2; 9 bases line up with TRBD1. CDR1 is SGHTA and CDR2 is FQGNSA in the germline V gene. CDR3 size: 13 residues. Trimming at V came to 5 bases and at J to 7 bases, leaving 5 bases not matched to a gene. The CDR3 DNA reads TGTGCCAGCAGCCCGGACAGGGGACGTGGCTACACCTTC. Translation: CASSPDRGRGYTF.

This clone was seen a few times. CDR3 nucleotides: TGTGCCAGCAGCTTAGGGGGTAGGCGGTTCTTC. Protein sequence: CASSLGGRRFF. The rearrangement joins TRBV7-2 to TRBJ2-1, with D uncertain. The CDR3 spans 11 residues. The ends were cut back, 1 base at V and 15 bases at J, with 10 bases in the middle. The V gene's germline CDR1 is SGHTA and CDR2 FQGNSA.

V usage is TRBV5-1 and J usage is TRBJ1-6, with a weak D call TRBD1 (6 bases). V lost 1 base, J lost 0 bases, and 11 bases lay in between. The CDR3 runs to 17 residues. The germline V gene encodes CDR1 SGHRS and CDR2 YFSETQ. In nucleotides, the CDR3 is TGCGCCAGCAGCTTGAGACAGGAGAGCTCCTATAATTCACCCCTCCACTTT. It specifies CASSLRQESSYNSPLHF.

The chain employs TRBV2 and TRBJ1-1; 9 bases line up with TRBD1. This CDR3 contains 19 residues. V lost 6 bases and J lost 1; bases outside the gene matches: 18. Germline CDR1 is SNHLY and CDR2 is FYNNEI. The CDR3 spells CASRWGTGNTIPENTEAFF. The DNA for the CDR3 is TGTGCCAGCAGGTGGGGGACAGGGAACACCATACCGGAGAACACTGAAGCTTTCTTT.

The CDR3 is CAWSSGPQSGELFF. CDR3 nucleotides: TGTGCCTGGAGTTCCGGGCCCCAATCCGGGGAGCTGTTTTTT. J is TRBJ2-2 and V is TRBV30; no firm D call. The CDR3 loop spans 14 amino acids. Germline CDR1 and CDR2: GTSNPN and SVGIG (reference sequence). Between the trimmed V and J ends, which lost 2 bases and 6 bases, there was a span of 13 bases.

This clone was seen more than once but under ten times. The chain employs TRBV19 and TRBJ2-7; D is undetermined. Trimming removed 3 bases from V and 2 bases from J, with 11 bases in between. Germline CDR1 reads LNHDA; CDR2 reads SQIVND (reference sequence). The CDR3 is 14 amino acids. The CDR3 DNA is TGTGCCAGTAGTATTCACGGCGGAACCTACGAGCAGTACTTC. Translating it yields CASSIHGGTYEQYF.

The rearrangement uses TRBV14 and TRBJ2-1, with 10 bases lining up with TRBD2. CDR3 length: 16 residues. Unmatched junction bases numbered 4, after V lost 1 base and J lost 4 bases. Per germline, CDR1 SGHDN and CDR2 FVKESK. CDR3 in DNA: TGTGCCAGCAGCCAAGGGGGACTAGCGAGGTACAATGAGCAGTTCTTC. Protein: CASSQGGLARYNEQFF.

The genes are TRBV5-1 and TRBJ2-7, with 7 nucleotides matching TRBD1. Germline lookup yields CDR1 SGHRS and CDR2 YFSETQ. The V segment lost 2 bases and the J segment 3 bases; nucleotides outside the gene matches: 11. CDR3 length: 16 amino acids. This CDR3 reads CASSLRQGRVFYEQYF. The CDR3 DNA reads as TGCGCCAGCAGCTTAAGACAGGGAAGGGTCTTCTACGAGCAGTACTTC.

This clone is a singleton in its sample. J is TRBJ1-6 and V is TRBV4-2; 8 bases line up with TRBD1. The CDR3 has 17 residues. The germline CDR1 and CDR2 sequences are LGHNA and YNFKEQ. V lost 0 bases to trimming and J lost 3 bases; unmatched junction nucleotides: 4. As DNA, the CDR3 is TGTGCCAGCAGCCAAGATGAAGGGACAGGCTATAATTCACCCCTCCACTTT. It codes for CASSQDEGTGYNSPLHF.

The rearrangement links TRBV19 to TRBJ2-5; D gene ambiguous. This CDR3 has 13 residues. Germline V gene data show CDR1 as LNHDA and CDR2 as SQIVND (reference sequence). Trimming left V 2 bases short and J 5 bases short, with 9 bases between. This chain's CDR3 is CASSISFRETQYF. CDR3 nucleotide sequence: TGTGCCAGTAGTATAAGTTTCCGGGAGACCCAGTACTTC.

The rearrangement uses TRBV13 and TRBJ2-1, with 10 bases that match TRBD2. Germline V lookup: CDR1 PRHDT, CDR2 FYEKMQ (reference sequence). The CDR3 length is 21 residues. V shed 7 bases and J 0 bases; nucleotides not matched to a gene: 21. DNA for the CDR3: TGTGCCAGCACCCGACAGGGGTGGCGACTAGCGGGCGAAAGCTCCTACAATGAGCAGTTCTTC. Protein: CASTRQGWRLAGESSYNEQFF.